Listed here is a single T cell receptor beta chain. Its antigen is as yet unknown. The PCR contained 60 Vbeta and 13 Jbeta primers. Method: immunoSEQ multiplex PCR; TCRdb's copy keeps in-frame clones and lacks some. The sample includes a few hundred thousand clones, about 81% of them seen just once. This specimen belongs to a study of cytomegalovirus exposure and HLA in healthy donors. Study at large: Early release data held tens of millions of unique TCRs from HLA-typed donors.

Study-wide results and limits: Later on, analysis showed that most CMV-associated TCR beta chains appeared to be HLA-restricted. Through in vitro validation, three CMV-associated chains were shown to be specific for CMV antigens.

Samples came from healthy bone marrow donors. This CDR3 contains 15 residues. V shed 5 bases, J shed 3 bases, and the junction held 10 bases outside the gene matches. Per the germline V gene, CDR1 is MDHEN and CDR2 is SYDVKM. J is TRBJ2-7 and V is TRBV28; TRBD1 aligns across 7 bases. The sample comprised PBMCs. This receptor was taken from an older woman in good health and CMV-seropositive. The chain's CDR3 is CASSNPNWTGYEQYF. DNA for the CDR3: TGTGCCAGCAGTAACCCCAATTGGACAGGCTACGAGCAGTACTTC.